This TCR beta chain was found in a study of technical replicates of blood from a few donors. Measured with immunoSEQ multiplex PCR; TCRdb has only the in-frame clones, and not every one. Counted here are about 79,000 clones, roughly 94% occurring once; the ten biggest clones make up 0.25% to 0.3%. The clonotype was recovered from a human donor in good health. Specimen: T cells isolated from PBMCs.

The CDR3, as DNA: TGTGCCAGCAGAGGGACTAGCGGCTTTTGGACAGATACGCAGTATTTT. Translating it yields CASRGTSGFWTDTQYF. This rearrangement joins TRBV5-6 to TRBJ2-3, with TRBD2 matching over 11 bases. The CDR3 contains 16 residues. CDR1 is SGHDT and CDR2 is YYEEEE in the germline V gene. The V and J ends lost 5 bases and 3 bases, in that order; junction bases with no gene match: 8.